These 29 T cell receptor beta chains were sequenced from one sample in a study of blood T cell repertoires in COVID-19. TCRdb's table, derived via immunoSEQ multiplex PCR, lists solely in-frame clones and lacks some. Here the sample spans fewer than 60,000 clones, roughly 85% being singletons. The sample consisted of peripheral blood. The receptor source for this set is a man in his 70s with acute or convalescent COVID-19.

V is TRBV7-6 and J is TRBJ1-2; 7 bases match TRBD1. Looked up from germline, CDR1 is SGHVS and CDR2 is FNYEAQ. Trimming removed 5 bases from V and 8 bases from J; junction bases left unmatched: 8. The CDR3 contains 13 residues. CDR3 in DNA: TGTGCCAGCAGCCTCGAACGACAGGGAGGCTACACCTTC. Its protein product is CASSLERQGGYTF.

The V and J genes are TRBV5-4 and TRBJ1-1, with D unclear. The CDR3 runs 15 residues. V dropped 4 bases and J dropped 3 bases, with 16 bases sitting between them. Germline V CDR1 and CDR2: SGHNT, YYREEE (reference sequence). CDR3 amino acids: CASSLLSTGYTEAFF. The DNA of the CDR3 is TGTGCCAGCAGCCTCCTCTCTACGGGGTACACTGAAGCTTTCTTT.

The chain is built from TRBV25-1 and TRBJ2-1; 8 positions agree with TRBD2. CDR1 is MGHDK and CDR2 is SYGVNS in the germline V gene. V shed 6 bases and J 8 bases; nucleotides not matched to a gene: 12. The CDR3 spans 15 residues. The CDR3 loop reads CASSPWGTRSDEQFF. In DNA form, the CDR3 reads TGTGCCAGCAGCCCGTGGGGGACTAGGTCGGATGAGCAGTTCTTC.

This chain links TRBV12-3 or TRBV12-4 with TRBJ1-2; tentatively, D is TRBD1 (5 bases). With 5 bases removed from V and 5 bases from J, the gap between germline ends came to 9 bases. This CDR3 is 12 amino acids long. This CDR3 reads CASSAGGYGYTF. DNA of the CDR3: TGTGCCAGCAGTGCGGGGGGGTATGGCTACACCTTC.

V usage is TRBV5-4 and J usage is TRBJ1-2; 11 bases map to TRBD1. V lost 2 bases to trimming and J lost 6 bases; unmatched junction nucleotides: 9. This CDR3 contains 16 residues. Germline CDR1 and CDR2: SGHNT and YYREEE (reference sequence). CDR3 in amino acids: CASSFIWDRGFDGYTF. The CDR3 coding sequence is TGTGCCAGCAGCTTCATATGGGACAGGGGGTTCGATGGCTACACCTTC.

J is TRBJ1-5 and V is TRBV6-2 or TRBV6-3; D remains ambiguous. The CDR3 length is 13 residues. Germline values: CDR1 MNHEY, CDR2 SVGEGT. Trimming left V 2 bases short and J 11 bases short, with 13 bases between. CDR3 in amino acids: CASSYGPSGTQHF. CDR3 nucleotide sequence: TGTGCCAGCAGTTACGGGCCTTCGGGGACCCAGCATTTT.

V is TRBV18 and J is TRBJ1-1; D is undetermined. V shed 0 bases and J shed 6 bases, with 11 bases lying between them. The germline V gene has CDR1 KGHSH and CDR2 LQKENI. This CDR3 spans 14 amino acids. In DNA, the CDR3 is TGTGCCAGCTCACCACCGGCGGTGGGTCCTGAAGCTTTCTTT. Encoded protein: CASSPPAVGPEAFF.

The rearrangement joins TRBV9 to TRBJ1-3; tentative D call: TRBD1 (5 bases). Germline CDR1 is SGDLS and CDR2 is YYNGEE. CDR3 length: 14 amino acids. V was trimmed by 2 bases and J by 4 bases, leaving 10 bases between them. The CDR3 here is CASSVQGSGNTIYF. In DNA form, the CDR3 reads TGTGCCAGCAGCGTCCAGGGTTCCGGAAACACCATATATTTT. Looking up the rest from reference TRBV9 and TRBJ1-3 gives the full variable domain: DSGVTQTPKHLITATGQRVTLRCSPRSGDLSVYWYQQSLDQGLQFLIQYYNGEERAKGNILERFSAQQFPDLHSELNLSSLELGDSALYFCASSVQGSGNTIYFGEGSWLTVV.

V is TRBV10-3 and J is TRBJ2-4; maybe TRBD2 (6 bases). The germline gives CDR1 ENHRY, CDR2 SYGVKD. V was shortened by 8 bases and J by 3 bases, with 17 bases between the two germline ends. This CDR3 is 15 amino acids long. In DNA, the CDR3 is TGTGCCATCGGGGACTCCGTAAGGGGCAAAAACATTCAGTACTTC. This codes for CAIGDSVRGKNIQYF.

V is TRBV5-1 and J is TRBJ2-7, with 8 bases lining up with TRBD1. Per the germline V gene, CDR1 is SGHRS and CDR2 is YFSETQ. The CDR3 contains 14 residues. V shed 0 bases and J 3 bases; nucleotides not matched to a gene: 2. For the CDR3, the DNA is TGCGCCAGCAGCTTGGGCAGGGGGCTCTACGAGCAGTACTTC. Its translation: CASSLGRGLYEQYF. Using reference TRBV5-1 and TRBJ2-7 for the parts outside the CDR3, the full variable domain is KAGVTQTPRYLIKTRGQQVTLSCSPISGHRSVSWYQQTPGQGLQFLFEYFSETQRNKGNFPGRFSGRQFSNSRSEMNVSTLELGDSALYLCASSLGRGLYEQYFGPGTRLTVT.

The J gene is TRBJ1-6, the V gene TRBV15; D is possibly TRBD1 (5 bases). V was clipped by 1 base and J by 6 bases, with 7 bases between them. This CDR3 is 14 amino acids long. Germline CDR1 and CDR2: LNHNV and YYDKDF (reference sequence). CDR3 sequence: CATSRGRGNSPLHF. The CDR3, as DNA: TGTGCCACCAGCAGAGGTAGGGGTAATTCACCCCTCCACTTT. The variable domain in full, completed from reference TRBV15 and TRBJ1-6, reads DAMVIQNPRYQVTQFGKPVTLSCSQTLNHNVMYWYQQKSSQAPKLLFHYYDKDFNNEADTPDNFQSRRPNTSFCFLDIRSPGLGDTAMYLCATSRGRGNSPLHFGNGTRLTVT.

The rearrangement links TRBV24-1 to TRBJ1-1; the match to TRBD1 covers 8 bases. With 7 bases clipped from V and 0 bases from J, the junction kept 3 bases outside the gene matches. The CDR3 totals 14 residues. The germline gives CDR1 KGHDR, CDR2 SFDVKD. Here the CDR3 reads CATRQTGVNTEAFF. The CDR3 DNA sequence: TGTGCCACCAGACAGACAGGGGTGAACACTGAAGCTTTCTTT.

This clone appeared a single time. The J gene is TRBJ1-1, the V gene TRBV6-1; weak D call: TRBD1 (5 bases). The CDR3 is made up of 12 amino acids. Between the trimmed V and J ends, which lost 2 bases and 7 bases, there was a span of 8 bases. Germline CDR1 is MNHNS and CDR2 is SASEGT. In DNA, the CDR3 is TGTGCCAGCAGTGAAACGACAGTTGAAGCTTTCTTT. Its protein product is CASSETTVEAFF.

This chain joins TRBV7-2 and TRBJ2-3, with TRBD1 matching over 7 bases. This CDR3 is 11 amino acids long. J gave up 10 bases and V 5 bases, and 3 bases lay outside the gene matches. Germline CDR1 reads SGHTA; CDR2 reads FQGNSA. The CDR3 nucleotides are TGTGCCAGCAGCACAGGGACAGCGCAGTATTTT. Its translation: CASSTGTAQYF.

This clone was recorded once. V gene TRBV19 combines with J gene TRBJ1-2, with TRBD1 matching over 8 bases. Germline lookup yields CDR1 LNHDA and CDR2 SQIVND (reference sequence). The ends lost 10 bases at V and 6 bases at J; junction bases unmatched: 7. The CDR3 covers 12 residues. DNA for the CDR3: TGTGCCACAGTATCAGGGGGCCATGGCTACACCTTC. Encoded protein: CATVSGGHGYTF.

This chain joins TRBV7-2 and TRBJ2-2; D possibly corresponds to TRBD2 (6 bases). Germline-derived CDR1 and CDR2 are SGHTA and FQGNSA. Trimming took off 5 bases at V and 4 bases at J, with 17 bases between the two ends. CDR3 length equals 16 residues. CDR3 nucleotide sequence: TGTGCCAGCAGCCCCTTTCGGCTAGCGACCACCGGGGAGCTGTTTTTT. It yields the protein CASSPFRLATTGELFF. The variable domain in full, with the rest retrieved from reference TRBV7-2 and TRBJ2-2, is GAGVSQSPSNKVTEKGKDVELRCDPISGHTALYWYRQSLGQGLEFLIYFQGNSAPDKSGLPSDRFSAERTGGSVSTLTIQRTQQEDSAVYLCASSPFRLATTGELFFGEGSRLTVL.

This rearrangement joins TRBV4-1 to TRBJ1-1; D might be TRBD1 (6 bases). Germline V gene sequence: CDR1 MGHRA, CDR2 YSYEKL. V lost 3 bases, J lost 3 bases, and 8 bases lay in between. CDR3 length: 13 residues. The CDR3 is CASSHTGYTEAFF. CDR3 sequence (DNA): TGCGCCAGCAGCCACACAGGGTACACTGAAGCTTTCTTT.

This chain connects TRBV7-9 to TRBJ1-1; D uncertain. Trimming removed 1 base at V and 11 bases at J, with 14 bases between. Looked up from germline, CDR1 is SEHNR and CDR2 is FQNEAQ (reference sequence). CDR3 length equals 13 residues. CDR3 sequence: CASSLVAVAEAFF. For the CDR3, the DNA is TGTGCCAGCAGCTTAGTGGCGGTCGCGGAGGCTTTCTTT.

J is TRBJ2-5 and V is TRBV6-5, with 10 bases aligning to TRBD2. The CDR3 is 15 residues long. Trimming at V came to 7 bases and at J to 5 bases, leaving 10 bases not matched to a gene. In germline, CDR1 is MNHEY, CDR2 SVGAGI. The CDR3 reads CASTASGRARETQYF. As DNA, the CDR3 is TGTGCCAGCACCGCAAGCGGGAGGGCCCGTGAGACCCAGTACTTC.

The chain recombines TRBV7-9 with TRBJ1-2; D unclear. The V and J ends lost 1 base and 7 bases respectively, with 16 bases between them. The length of the CDR3 is 15 residues. Germline V gives CDR1 SEHNR, CDR2 FQNEAQ (reference sequence). CDR3 DNA: TGTGCCAGCAGCTTAGTAGACTTTATGGGGAGTGGCTACACCTTC. It codes for CASSLVDFMGSGYTF.

This chain links TRBV5-4 with TRBJ2-7; TRBD1 agrees at 8 bases. The V segment lost 1 base and the J segment 4 bases; nucleotides outside the gene matches: 13. This CDR3 spans 17 amino acids. Looked up from germline, CDR1 is SGHNT and CDR2 is YYREEE (reference sequence). The CDR3 coding sequence is TGTGCCAGCAGCTTGAGTCAGGGGGCCCTGTTTGCATACGAGCAGTACTTC. Translation: CASSLSQGALFAYEQYF.

This clone came up a few times. This chain links TRBV10-1 with TRBJ2-1, with TRBD2 matching 12 bases. V shed 3 bases, J shed 7 bases, and the junction held 4 bases outside the gene matches. CDR3 length equals 15 residues. Germline V CDR1 and CDR2: WNHNN, SYGVQD (reference sequence). The CDR3: CASSEASGGANEQFF. The CDR3 DNA is TGCGCCAGCAGTGAAGCTAGCGGGGGGGCAAATGAGCAGTTCTTC.

The rearrangement links TRBV10-3 to TRBJ2-7, with D possibly matching TRBD2 (5 bases). Germline V gene lookup returns CDR1 ENHRY and CDR2 SYGVKD. The length of the CDR3 is 15 residues. Deletions cut 1 base from V and 3 bases from J, with 13 bases between. CDR3 protein: CAISEFTGLNYEQYF. In DNA, the CDR3 is TGTGCCATCAGTGAGTTTACGGGGTTAAACTACGAGCAGTACTTC.

The rearrangement uses TRBV6-5 and TRBJ1-5, with D uncertain. Germline-derived CDR1 and CDR2 are MNHEY and SVGAGI. The CDR3 totals 15 residues. The V end lost 8 bases, the J end lost 0 bases, and 14 bases lay between the germline ends. The CDR3 region has the DNA TGTGCCAGCCGTTCCTACAGAGATAGCAATCAGCCCCAGCATTTT. Protein sequence: CASRSYRDSNQPQHF.

The genes are TRBV6-1 and TRBJ1-5; 8 bases agree with TRBD1. From germline, CDR1 is MNHNS and CDR2 SASEGT. The CDR3 totals 12 residues. With V trimmed by 3 bases and J by 9 bases, 1 base remained unmatched. CDR3 region: CASSDRGRPQHF. Here the CDR3 DNA reads TGTGCCAGCAGTGACAGGGGGCGGCCCCAGCATTTT.

The chain recombines TRBV6-5 with TRBJ2-3, with D perhaps matching TRBD1 (5 bases). The V and J ends lost 10 bases and 0 bases respectively, with 11 bases between them. From germline, CDR1 is MNHEY and CDR2 SVGAGI. The CDR3 covers 13 residues. CDR3: CATLRTSTDTQYF. The CDR3 DNA sequence: TGTGCCACCCTGAGGACAAGCACAGATACGCAGTATTTT.

V is TRBV27 and J is TRBJ1-4; D call uncertain. The germline V and J ends were trimmed by 0 bases and 8 bases, with 13 bases remaining between them. Germline assignment: CDR1 MNHEY and CDR2 SMNVEV (reference sequence). This CDR3 comprises 15 residues. The CDR3 sequence is CASSLSPGLEEKLFF. The DNA for the CDR3 is TGTGCCAGCAGTTTATCCCCCGGGTTAGAGGAAAAACTGTTTTTT.

The rearrangement links TRBV3-1 (or the pseudogene TRBV3-2) to TRBJ1-4; D call uncertain. The CDR3 sequence is 15 residues long. Trimming took off 3 bases at V and 0 bases at J, with 8 bases between the two ends. Germline V gene lookup returns CDR1 LGHDT and CDR2 YNNKEL (reference sequence). The CDR3 loop is CASSHAQTTNEKLFF. CDR3 in DNA: TGTGCCAGCAGCCATGCACAGACAACTAATGAAAAACTGTTTTTT.

V gene TRBV11-2 combines with J gene TRBJ1-4; the D gene is possibly TRBD1 (6 bases). The CDR3 consists of 15 residues. Germline assignment: CDR1 SGHAT and CDR2 FQNNGV. The V end was cut by 6 bases, the J end by 0 bases, with 11 bases between. The CDR3 sequence is CASSGQIATNEKLFF. CDR3 sequence (DNA): TGTGCCAGCAGTGGACAGATTGCAACTAATGAAAAACTGTTTTTT.